Listed below are T cell receptor beta chains from one sample, sequenced in a study of cytomegalovirus exposure and HLA in healthy donors. Repertoires were generated with immunoSEQ multiplex PCR, while TCRdb's copy carries only in-frame clones and drops some. The top ten hold over 3% of the sample, which has over 150,000 clones, roughly 80% seen once. What was sequenced was PBMCs. The source is a woman in her 40s in good health and CMV-seronegative. Both conserved end residues are part of each CDR3. D genes are given only for firm matches. The size field is filled for only some rows; it gives once, few, many or a size class.

J | D | size | V | DNA | CDR3
TRBJ1-2 | NA | NA | TRBV10-3 | TGTGCCATCAGTGTCCAGGGGTTCGACTATGGCTACACCTTC | CAISVQGFDYGYTF
TRBJ1-1 | NA | NA | TRBV7-2 | TGTGCCAGCAGCCGCGACAGCTACAGTGACACTGAAGCTTTCTTT | CASSRDSYSDTEAFF
TRBJ2-1 | TRBD1 | NA | TRBV19 | TGTGCCAGTAAACCCGGGACAGGGGGGTACAATGAGCAGTTCTTC | CASKPGTGGYNEQFF
TRBJ1-5 | NA | NA | TRBV7-5 | TGTGCCAGAAGCTTAGGAGCTCGGGTGGCACCGGCCCATCAGCCCCAGCATTTT | CARSLGARVAPAHQPQHF
TRBJ1-2 | TRBD1 | NA | TRBV10-3 | TGTGCCATCACCCGGGACAGGGAGGATAGAGGCTACACCTTC | CAITRDREDRGYTF
TRBJ1-2 | TRBD1 | NA | TRBV29-1 | TGCAGCGTTGCAAGCTGGACAGGGGAGTCCGGTGGCTACACCTTC | CSVASWTGESGGYTF
TRBJ1-2 | TRBD1 | NA | TRBV6-5 | TGTGCCAGCAGTTATGATCCAGGGGGCGATATCGATGGCTACACCTTC | CASSYDPGGDIDGYTF
TRBJ1-1 | NA | few | TRBV9 | TGTGCCAGCAGCCCTTCGTTGGGGAGGAGGGGTGAAGCTTTCTTT | CASSPSLGRRGEAFF
TRBJ2-2 | TRBD2 | NA | TRBV6-6 | TGTGCCAGCAGTTTAGCGGGAGGATCCACCGGGGAGCTGTTTTTT | CASSLAGGSTGELFF
TRBJ2-1 | NA | NA | TRBV4-1 | TGCGCCAGCAGCCAAGATGGGCCAGCGGCCCTGTCGAATGAGCAGTTCTTC | CASSQDGPAALSNEQFF
TRBJ2-5 | TRBD2 | once | TRBV6-1 | TGTGCCAGCATCCGGGGGGGCCGAGCGGAGACCCAGTACTTC | CASIRGGRAETQYF
TRBJ2-3 | TRBD2 | NA | TRBV5-8 | TGTGCCAGCAGCTCTGGGACTATCACAGATACGCAGTATTTT | CASSSGTITDTQYF
TRBJ2-2 | NA | NA | TRBV5-1 | TGCGCCAGCAGCGTTGGACAGAACACCGGGGAGCTGTTTTTT | CASSVGQNTGELFF
TRBJ2-7 | TRBD1 | few | TRBV11-3 | TGTGCCAGCAGCTTAGAGATGGGGGGGGGACAGGGGTCCTACGAGCAGTACTTC | CASSLEMGGGQGSYEQYF
TRBJ2-6 | TRBD1 | few | TRBV4-1 | TGCGCCAGCAGCCAAAGAGGGACAGGTGACCACTCTGGGGCCAACGTCCTGACTTTC | CASSQRGTGDHSGANVLTF
TRBJ2-3 | TRBD1 | NA | TRBV6-6 | TGTGCCAGCAGCCCGAGGACAGGGGAACGCACAGATACGCAGTATTTT | CASSPRTGERTDTQYF